Sample share makes the clone carrying this T cell receptor (beta chain) medium-sized. This entry belongs to a study of circulating CD8 cells and anti-PD-1 response in melanoma. Overall study: Anti-PD-1 was first-line therapy for about 50% of the 13 patients.

Live CD3+CD8+TCRalphabeta+ cells were sorted into four subsets by PD-1 and/or TIGIT. Using approximately 15 ng of total RNA, TCR libraries were made with the QIAseq Immune Repertoire TCR panel. MiXCR, run by TCRdb on the reads, gives a single entry per CDR3 protein. The repertoire includes 1,200 or so distinct CDR3 sequences, over 5% of them detected once, and about a tenth sits in the top ten. The CDR3 spans 13 residues. Trimming removed 6 bases at V and 7 bases at J, with 10 bases between. Germline CDR1 is MNHEY and CDR2 is SMNVEV (reference sequence). This chain links TRBV27 with TRBJ1-6; D unclear. The sequencing used CD8+ T cells from PBMCs, collected at baseline or after one month of anti-PD-1 therapy (not recorded which). The sequence was obtained from a human donor with melanoma. The CDR3 loop is CASRTTENSPLHF. CDR3 nucleotide sequence: TGTGCCAGCAGGACGACTGAAAATTCACCCCTCCACTTT.